This T cell receptor beta chain is from a study of human T cells and chemical hapten exposure (dated by TCRdb to about 2021). Regarding the study in general: The libraries were sequenced as a pool, and the TCR yield per sample differed mostly because of small variations in library volumes within the pool. In alopecia patients, the study followed how the peripheral blood TCR repertoire changed in vivo over primary and secondary sensitization to diphenylcyclopropenone (DPC), a hapten.

Including cysteine and phenylalanine, the CDR3 has 15 amino acids. CDR3 DNA only is kept here, 45 bases in frame from base 1. From the germline V gene, CDR1 is LGHNA and CDR2 is YNFKEQ. Between the V and J ends, shortened by 0 bases and 1 base respectively, the junction contains 9 bases. Findings and caveats that apply to the study as a whole: After repeated subsampling, the strength of the expansion versus patch-test correlation and the threshold at which it became significant changed. The number of TCRs above 1 in 1000 frequency did not change with DPC sensitization; there was no evidence of global repertoire structure alterations.

Remarks on this clonotype: Its antigen is not yet known. No base qualities exist here, and no much larger clone lies one base off it.

Total RNA was isolated from unfractionated whole blood collected in Tempus Blood RNA tubes. About five healthy volunteers acted as controls for TCR sequencing and had blood drawn at day 0, 2 weeks and 6 weeks. During library preparation, unique molecular identifiers were attached to individual cDNA molecules so that TCRs could be counted quantitatively and reproducibly. Both TCR alpha and TCR beta chains were sequenced from each blood RNA sample. Per the authors' processing: The median number of TCRs per sample was approximately 93,000, ranging from roughly 20,000 to 700,000. V, J and CDR3 annotation of the TCR reads was performed with the Decombinator software suite. To make PS versus PT1 abundance plots, every sample was subsampled to the same number of TCRs (28,000). TCRs were defined as expanded if absent before sensitization and observed at least eight times at the 2-week time point. TCRdb's own reprocessing of the public reads used fastp at Q25 and MiXCR and kept productive beta chains. Duplicate CDR3 protein sequences are folded into a single record with the most common DNA and genes. The V and J calls were determined by TCRdb, not by the authors. Within this sample are around 120,000 distinct CDR3 sequences, with about 7.7% of them counted one time only. The ten most abundant clones make up over 1.1% of the sample.

The sample taken for sequencing was whole blood. This receptor was obtained from a human donor in good health. Some clones in this sample may be carry-over from other donors' samples. Donor details come from another sample of the same person, matched by shared clones. Here the chain combines TRBV4-2 and TRBJ1-1; tentative D gene TRBD1, with 5 bases matching. The CDR3 reads CASSQDWQGNTEAFF. The nucleotide sequence reads TGTGCCAGCAGCCAAGATTGGCAGGGGAACACTGAAGCTTTCTTT.